This is a list of T cell receptor beta chains from one sample in a study of T cells after yellow fever vaccination. TCRdb reanalysed the 5' RACE reads using MiXCR and keeps one entry per CDR3 protein. The sample consists of under 150,000 distinct CDR3 sequences, 7.7% of them appearing once. The sequences come from CD4+ T cells sorted from PBMCs, collected 5 days after the yellow fever booster vaccination. The origin of the receptors is a man younger than 40 who received the YFV17D yellow fever vaccine. Each CDR3 is given with its conserved first and last residue. D genes are given only for firm matches. The size entry is marked missing in some rows and otherwise reads once, few, many or a size class.

D	V	J	size	CDR3	DNA
-	TRBV6-5	TRBJ1-4	many	CASNPGGSNEKLFF	TGTGCCAGCAACCCCGGAGGATCGAACGAAAAACTGTTTTTT
TRBD2	TRBV12-3/TRBV12-4	TRBJ2-5	few	CASSTTPGLARQTQYF	TGTGCCAGCAGTACCACTCCGGGACTAGCTCGGCAGACCCAGTACTTC
TRBD1	TRBV20-1	TRBJ1-1	many	CSAPPTGGGSEAFF	TGCAGTGCTCCCCCCACAGGGGGCGGCTCTGAAGCTTTCTTT
-	TRBV7-2	TRBJ2-3	many	CASSLTGWDTQYF	TGTGCCAGCAGCTTAACGGGTTGGGATACGCAGTATTTT
-	TRBV5-1	TRBJ2-7	many	CASSSGRANEQYF	TGCGCCAGCAGCTCCGGCAGGGCCAACGAGCAGTACTTC
-	TRBV15	TRBJ2-5	many	CATSLGFQETQYF	TGTGCCACCAGCCTCGGGTTCCAAGAGACCCAGTACTTC
TRBD2	TRBV5-4	TRBJ2-3	few	CASSLDMPAGTDTQYF	TGTGCCAGCAGCTTGGATATGCCAGCGGGGACAGATACGCAGTATTTT
TRBD1	TRBV6-1	TRBJ1-1	-	CASSIVQGGNTEAFF	TGTGCCAGCAGTATTGTACAGGGGGGGAACACTGAAGCTTTCTTT
-	TRBV7-2	TRBJ2-4	many	CASSFRLRGAANIQYF	TGTGCCAGCAGCTTTCGGTTGAGGGGAGCAGCAAACATTCAGTACTTC
-	TRBV7-3	TRBJ2-1	many	CASSPGTYSYNEQFF	TGTGCCAGCAGCCCCGGGACTTACTCCTACAATGAGCAGTTCTTC
-	TRBV5-6	TRBJ1-5	many	CASSLASRNQPQHF	TGTGCCAGCAGCTTGGCCTCCCGAAATCAGCCCCAGCATTTT
TRBD2	TRBV7-6	TRBJ2-4	many	CASSPTPLAGVAKNIQYF	TGTGCCAGCAGCCCGACTCCTCTAGCGGGGGTAGCCAAAAACATTCAGTACTTC
TRBD1	TRBV25-1	TRBJ2-1	many	CASSRDRGSYNEQFF	TGTGCCAGCAGTCGAGACAGGGGCTCCTACAATGAGCAGTTCTTC
TRBD2	TRBV18	TRBJ2-7	many	CASSETGTSGSEQYF	TGTGCCAGCTCAGAAACCGGGACTAGCGGGAGCGAGCAGTACTTC
TRBD2	TRBV20-1	TRBJ2-1	-	CSARDELADLYNEQFF	TGCAGTGCTAGAGATGAACTAGCGGACTTATACAATGAGCAGTTCTTC
-	TRBV28	TRBJ2-1	many	CASSLSGFRQFF	TGTGCCAGCAGTTTATCTGGGTTTCGGCAGTTCTTC
TRBD2	TRBV20-1	TRBJ2-7	many	CSARDPGRSSYEQYF	TGCAGTGCTAGAGATCCCGGGAGGTCCTCCTACGAGCAGTACTTC
TRBD2	TRBV12-3/TRBV12-4	TRBJ2-7	many	CASSLTSGTTYEQYF	TGTGCCAGCAGTTTAACTAGCGGGACGACTTACGAGCAGTACTTC
-	TRBV5-4	TRBJ2-1	many	CASSLGGRPSYNEQFF	TGTGCCAGCAGCTTAGGCGGCCGGCCTTCCTACAATGAGCAGTTCTTC
-	TRBV9	TRBJ2-4	-	CASSPSGSRQNIQYF	TGTGCCAGCAGCCCTTCCGGCTCGAGGCAGAACATTCAGTACTTC
TRBD1	TRBV29-1	TRBJ1-5	many	CSAQGADQPQHF	TGCAGCGCACAGGGGGCTGATCAGCCCCAGCATTTT
-	TRBV20-1	TRBJ2-5	few	CSANSDQETQYF	TGCAGTGCAAATTCAGATCAAGAGACCCAGTACTTC
-	TRBV7-2	TRBJ2-3	many	CASSPVGDTQYF	TGTGCCAGCAGCCCAGTGGGCGATACGCAGTATTTT
TRBD2	TRBV11-2	TRBJ2-2	-	CASSRTSGSFGELFF	TGTGCCAGCAGCAGAACTAGCGGGAGTTTCGGGGAGCTGTTTTTT
-	TRBV20-1	TRBJ2-1	-	CSGAQGPGSYNEQFF	TGCAGTGGCGCCCAGGGTCCGGGCTCCTACAATGAGCAGTTCTTC
-	TRBV28	TRBJ1-1	many	CASRNAGVMNTEAFF	TGTGCCAGCAGAAATGCGGGGGTAATGAACACTGAAGCTTTCTTT
TRBD2	TRBV5-1	TRBJ2-1	few	CASSLTGGTNNEQFF	TGCGCCAGCAGCTTGACTGGTGGGACTAACAATGAGCAGTTCTTC
TRBD2	TRBV7-2	TRBJ2-3	many	CASRIAGGPTDTQYF	TGTGCCAGCAGAATAGCGGGAGGGCCCACAGATACGCAGTATTTT
-	TRBV25-1	TRBJ2-2	-	CASSPTGNTGELFF	TGTGCCAGCAGTCCCACAGGGAACACCGGGGAGCTGTTTTTT
-	TRBV5-1	TRBJ2-1	many	CASSVDQSSYNEQFF	TGCGCCAGCAGCGTGGACCAGAGCTCCTACAATGAGCAGTTCTTC
TRBD1	TRBV7-2	TRBJ1-6	many	CASSQTGGTRSPLHF	TGTGCCAGCAGCCAGACAGGGGGTACTCGTTCACCCCTCCACTTT
TRBD2	TRBV3-1	TRBJ2-1	many	CASSSRVAGGSYNEQFF	TGTGCCAGCAGCTCGAGGGTGGCGGGAGGCTCCTACAATGAGCAGTTCTTC
-	TRBV7-3	TRBJ2-5	many	CASSLMGGRAETQYF	TGTGCCAGCAGCTTAATGGGGGGGCGCGCGGAGACCCAGTACTTC
-	TRBV27	TRBJ2-7	-	CASRQILQQNHLYEQYF	TGTGCCAGCAGGCAAATCCTACAGCAAAACCACCTCTACGAGCAGTACTTC
-	TRBV19	TRBJ1-2	few	CASSIVGRHKTGYTF	TGTGCCAGTAGTATAGTGGGCCGACACAAAACTGGCTACACCTTC
TRBD2	TRBV5-1	TRBJ2-1	many	CASSTGTSAHNEQFF	TGCGCCAGCAGCACCGGGACTAGCGCCCACAATGAGCAGTTCTTC
-	TRBV7-8	TRBJ2-6	-	CASSARNRDGANVLTF	TGTGCCAGCAGCGCACGCAACAGGGATGGGGCCAACGTCCTGACTTTC
-	TRBV10-3	TRBJ2-3	many	CAISATEPYTDTQYF	TGTGCCATCAGTGCCACAGAGCCATACACAGATACGCAGTATTTT
TRBD2	TRBV20-1	TRBJ2-7	few	CCARGIGDYGASYEQYF	TGCTGTGCTAGAGGGATTGGGGACTACGGGGCCTCCTACGAGCAGTACTTC
TRBD2	TRBV6-5	TRBJ2-7	few	CASSSSGVSSYEQYF	TGTGCCAGCAGCTCTAGCGGGGTTAGCTCCTACGAGCAGTACTTC
TRBD2	TRBV7-9	TRBJ2-3	many	CASRLPGLAATDTQYF	TGTGCCAGCAGATTGCCCGGACTAGCAGCCACAGATACGCAGTATTTT
-	TRBV5-1	TRBJ1-6	few	CASSSRADSPLHF	TGCGCCAGCAGTTCCAGGGCGGATTCACCCCTCCACTTT
-	TRBV5-6	TRBJ2-2	-	CASSLVGWASANTGELFF	TGTGCCAGCAGCTTGGTGGGTTGGGCTAGCGCTAACACCGGGGAGCTGTTTTTT
-	TRBV7-2	TRBJ2-5	-	CASSSPGTRYQYF	TGTGCCAGCAGCTCCCCCGGGACACGGTACCAGTACTTC
-	TRBV20-1	TRBJ2-7	many	CSAYPLQGDYEQYF	TGCAGTGCCTACCCACTACAGGGAGACTACGAGCAGTACTTC
-	TRBV7-8	TRBJ1-3	many	CASRALDPGNTIYF	TGTGCCAGCAGGGCACTGGATCCTGGAAACACCATATATTTT
-	TRBV20-1	TRBJ2-2	-	CSARARDKNTGELFF	TGCAGTGCTAGAGCCCGGGACAAGAACACCGGGGAGCTGTTTTTT
-	TRBV5-8	TRBJ2-4	many	CASSLIVSIQYF	TGTGCCAGCAGCTTAATAGTCAGCATTCAGTACTTC
TRBD2	TRBV7-6	TRBJ2-2	many	CASSLLGLAGTNTGELFF	TGTGCCAGCAGCTTGCTCGGACTAGCGGGAACGAACACCGGGGAGCTGTTTTTT
TRBD2	TRBV6-5	TRBJ2-7	many	CASRLQAGTSAFEQYF	TGTGCCAGCAGACTTCAAGCCGGGACTAGCGCTTTCGAGCAGTACTTC
-	TRBV7-2	TRBJ2-5	many	CASSGGALQETQYF	TGTGCCAGCAGCGGGGGGGCTCTCCAAGAGACCCAGTACTTC
-	TRBV10-3	TRBJ1-5	many	CAISESLANQPQHF	TGTGCCATCAGTGAGTCTCTGGCCAATCAGCCCCAGCATTTT